The rows below give T cell receptor beta chains drawn from one sample of a study of beta chain features in type 1 diabetes. Clones were read by immunoSEQ multiplex PCR, and TCRdb kept only the in-frame ones, dropping some. The sample has about 390,000 clones, over 9% seen once. The source material was central memory CD4+ T cells from blood. The receptors derive from a young man with type 1 diabetes. The CDR3 runs from the conserved cysteine through the conserved F or W. D genes are given only for firm matches. A row's size may be missing; if present it is once, few, many or a size class.

J gene	clone size	V gene	D gene	CDR3 DNA	CDR3 protein
TRBJ1-2	few	TRBV5-5	.	TGTGCCAGCAGCACGCCGGGGAGTCACTATGGCTACACCTTC	CASSTPGSHYGYTF
TRBJ2-1	many	TRBV30	.	TGTGCCTCCTCTAGCGTGAGGGGGTACAATGAGCAGTTCTTC	CASSSVRGYNEQFF
TRBJ1-2	few	TRBV13	TRBD1	TGTGCCAGCAGCTCAACCCGACAGGGGGCGTTTTATGGCTACACCTTC	CASSSTRQGAFYGYTF
TRBJ2-1	.	TRBV6-4	TRBD2	TGTGCCAGCAGTGACAAGGCGGGAGGGCGCAATGAGCAGTTCTTC	CASSDKAGGRNEQFF
TRBJ1-5	.	TRBV6-1	.	TGTGCCAGCAGGAAGCACCGTAGCAATCAGCCCCAGCATTTT	CASRKHRSNQPQHF
TRBJ1-2	.	TRBV27	TRBD1	TGTGCCAGCAGTTTTGGAGGAGGGGGCCATGGCTACGCCTTC	CASSFGGGGHGYAF
TRBJ1-2	.	TRBV18	.	TGTGCCAGCTCACTACAGGGCTATGGCTACACCTTC	CASSLQGYGYTF
TRBJ1-2	few	TRBV6-6	TRBD1	TGTGCCAGCAAGGACAGGACCTTCGCTCATGATGGCTACACCTTC	CASKDRTFAHDGYTF
TRBJ2-2	.	TRBV18	TRBD1	TGTGCCAGCTCACCACGGACAGGGAATTTCGCGAACACCGGGGAGCTGTTTTTT	CASSPRTGNFANTGELFF
TRBJ2-6	.	TRBV30	.	TGTGCCTGGAGATCCACTGGGGCAGGGCGTGGGGGCTCTGGGGCCAACGTCCTGACTTTC	CAWRSTGAGRGGSGANVLTF
TRBJ1-1	few	TRBV7-9	.	TGTGCCAGCAGCTCCCAAGGGGGAGTCACTGAAGCTTTCTTT	CASSSQGGVTEAFF
TRBJ1-1	.	TRBV2	.	TGTGCCAGCAGTGAAAGGCTGGCAACTGAAGCTTTCTTT	CASSERLATEAFF
TRBJ2-7	.	TRBV7-2	TRBD1	TGTGCCAGCAGCTTAGGAGGGACAGGGTGGAACGAGCAGTACTTC	CASSLGGTGWNEQYF
TRBJ2-2	.	TRBV4-3	.	TGCGCCAGCAGCCGGCTGGTGACAGGTTCCGGGGAGCTGTTTTTT	CASSRLVTGSGELFF
TRBJ2-2	.	TRBV14	TRBD1	TGTGCCAGCAGCTTAACAGGGGGTAACACCGGGGAGCTGTTTTTT	CASSLTGGNTGELFF
TRBJ2-5	.	TRBV5-5	.	TGTGCCAGCAGCTTCCCCCGGGGGACCCAGTACTTC	CASSFPRGTQYF
TRBJ1-5	.	TRBV6-6	.	TGTGCCAGCAGTTACTCGATTAGCAATCAGCCCCAGCATTTT	CASSYSISNQPQHF
TRBJ2-5	few	TRBV5-4	.	TGTGCCAGCAGCGGCTACTATGACACCGCGCATCAAGAGACCCAGTACTTC	CASSGYYDTAHQETQYF
TRBJ2-1	many	TRBV28	.	TGTGCCAGCATGACACCCGGGACGGTAGAGGTGCAGTTCTTC	CASMTPGTVEVQFF
TRBJ2-1	few	TRBV25-1	.	TGTGCCAGCAGTGAACCCGGGACTTATACCAATGAGCAGTTCTTC	CASSEPGTYTNEQFF
TRBJ1-1	.	TRBV6-5	.	TGTGCCAGCAGTTACTCGATTCGGGTTGGGAACACTGAAGCTTTCTTT	CASSYSIRVGNTEAFF
TRBJ2-5	.	TRBV7-2	.	TGTGCCAGCAGCTCGATACAGCATCTGACACAGTACTTC	CASSSIQHLTQYF
TRBJ1-2	.	TRBV4-1	.	TGCGCCAGCCGAAGGGTAGGAGGGAATGGCTACACCTTC	CASRRVGGNGYTF
TRBJ2-5	few	TRBV21-1	.	TGTGCCAGCGGGTCCAAAAGGACGAAACTTGGGGAGACCCAGTACTTC	CASGSKRTKLGETQYF
TRBJ1-2	few	TRBV29-1	TRBD1	TGCAGCGTCGGACAGGACTATGGCTACACCTTC	CSVGQDYGYTF
TRBJ2-2	few	TRBV4-1	TRBD2	TGTGCCAGCACCCCGGGACTATCCATCTCAGGGGAGCTGTTTTTT	CASTPGLSISGELFF
TRBJ2-1	few	TRBV11-2	.	TGTGCCAGCAGCTTCTCTCAGGGATATAATGAGCAGTTCTTC	CASSFSQGYNEQFF
TRBJ2-1	many	TRBV19	.	TGTGCCAGTAGTATTCTCCCCCCCTCCAATGAGCAGTTCTTC	CASSILPPSNEQFF
TRBJ2-1	few	TRBV9	TRBD2	TGTGCCAGCAGCCCACACGGGACTAGTCTCTCAGATGAGCAGTTCTTC	CASSPHGTSLSDEQFF
TRBJ1-2	.	TRBV28	.	TGTGCCAGCAGCAGACTTCAAACCGACTATGGCTACACCTTC	CASSRLQTDYGYTF